A single sample is the source of the 11 T cell receptor beta chains below, sequenced in a study of OX40 agonist ivuxolimab in advanced cancers. The protocol was immunoSEQ multiplex PCR, while the TCRdb copy is restricted to in-frame clones and leaves out a portion. The data show about 50,000 clones, about 81% seen once. The sequences come from CD4+ or CD8+ T cells sorted from blood, collected in a trial of the OX40 agonist ivuxolimab. These receptors were taken from an adult with an advanced solid tumor such as melanoma, head and neck, liver or kidney cancer.

By share of the sample, this clone is medium-sized. V and J are TRBV11-2 and TRBJ2-7; D ambiguous. The V gene lost 5 bases and the J gene lost 2 bases, with 13 bases spanning the gap. This CDR3 is 14 amino acids long. Looked up from germline, CDR1 is SGHAT and CDR2 is FQNNGV. The CDR3 loop reads CASSPGQSAYEQYF. The DNA for the CDR3 is TGTGCCAGCAGCCCTGGGCAGAGCGCCTACGAGCAGTACTTC.

This sequence joins TRBV5-4 and TRBJ2-7; 7 bases line up with TRBD1. After removal of 0 bases from V and 3 bases from J, the junction contained 6 bases not matched to a gene. CDR3 size: 15 residues. CDR1 is SGHNT and CDR2 is YYREEE in the germline V gene (reference sequence). The DNA for the CDR3 is TGTGCCAGCAGCTTGGGGCAGGGGGTCGTCTACGAGCAGTACTTC. It yields the protein CASSLGQGVVYEQYF.

The chain uses TRBV6-5 and TRBJ2-7; TRBD2 might be the D (5 bases). The length of the CDR3 is 12 residues. The germline V gene encodes CDR1 MNHEY and CDR2 SVGAGI. V lost 7 bases to trimming and J lost 3 bases, with 10 bases between them. CDR3: CASTGEGYEQYF. CDR3 bases: TGTGCCAGCACCGGCGAGGGCTACGAGCAGTACTTC.

This rearrangement joins TRBV6-6 to TRBJ1-1; D unclear. The V end was cut by 6 bases, the J end by 1 base, with 9 bases between. The length of the CDR3 is 13 residues. Germline-derived CDR1 and CDR2 are MNHNY and SVGAGI (reference sequence). This CDR3 reads CASSFDGNTEAFF. DNA for the CDR3: TGTGCCAGCAGCTTCGACGGGAACACTGAAGCTTTCTTT.

The chain joins TRBV6-1 to TRBJ2-7; 7 bases agree with TRBD2. The germline gives CDR1 MNHNS, CDR2 SASEGT. Unmatched junction bases numbered 11, after V lost 10 bases and J lost 2 bases. CDR3 length equals 14 residues. The CDR3 DNA follows: TGTGCCACCAATCGGGGAGGGGCTACCTACGAGCAGTACTTC. Translation: CATNRGGATYEQYF.

The gene calls are TRBV4-1 and TRBJ1-2; D remains unclear. The germline V gene has CDR1 MGHRA and CDR2 YSYEKL. V was cut by 2 bases and J by 3 bases, with 16 bases left in between. This CDR3 contains 16 residues. CDR3 sequence reads: CASSQPGRSMYYGYTF. The CDR3 coding sequence is TGCGCCAGCAGCCAACCTGGACGTTCGATGTACTATGGCTACACCTTC.

The chain employs TRBV28 and TRBJ2-3; 10 nucleotides agree with TRBD2. Germline V gene lookup returns CDR1 MDHEN and CDR2 SYDVKM. The CDR3 runs to 17 residues. V shed 2 bases, J shed 6 bases, and the junction held 11 bases outside the gene matches. CDR3 in amino acids: CASSLRLSSGSGDTQYF. In nucleotides, the CDR3 is TGTGCCAGCAGTTTACGACTATCTAGCGGGAGCGGGGATACGCAGTATTTT. Variable domain in full (rest from reference TRBV28 and TRBJ2-3): DVKVTQSSRYLVKRTGEKVFLECVQDMDHENMFWYRQDPGLGLRLIYFSYDVKMKEKGDIPEGYSVSREKKERFSLILESASTNQTSMYLCASSLRLSSGSGDTQYFGPGTRLTVL.

This clone was counted a few times. This rearrangement joins TRBV10-1 to TRBJ1-2; TRBD1 aligns across 10 bases. The ends lost 6 bases at V and 7 bases at J; junction bases unmatched: 8. The CDR3 is 14 residues long. CDR1 and CDR2 from the germline V gene are WNHNN and SYGVQD (reference sequence). The CDR3 DNA is TGCGCCAGCAGCCCCGGACAGGGGGTCAGTGGCTACACCTTC. As protein: CASSPGQGVSGYTF.

As DNA, the CDR3 is TGTGCCAGCAGCTTAATGGCCCCGGGCGGTAGTTCACCCCTCCACTTT. It yields the protein CASSLMAPGGSSPLHF. V usage is TRBV7-6 and J usage is TRBJ1-6, with unresolved D. The germline gives CDR1 SGHVS, CDR2 FNYEAQ. The CDR3 extends over 16 amino acids. V shed 2 bases and J shed 9 bases, with 17 bases lying between them.

This clone was seen just once. The chain recombines TRBV6-1 with TRBJ2-1; unclear D gene. Germline assignment: CDR1 MNHNS and CDR2 SASEGT. This CDR3 comprises 15 residues. Trimming shortened V by 6 bases and J by 6 bases, and 18 bases separated the two germline ends. The CDR3 DNA follows: TGTGCCAGCAGGGCTCTCGACTTGCTAAGCAATGAGCAGTTCTTC. Translated, it gives CASRALDLLSNEQFF.

This sequence joins TRBV6-6 and TRBJ1-1, with unresolved D. Trimming pared 4 bases from V and 3 bases from J, leaving 9 bases between. This CDR3 is built from 13 residues. Looked up from germline, CDR1 is MNHNY and CDR2 is SVGAGI (reference sequence). This chain's CDR3 is CASSSSWDTEAFF. As DNA, the CDR3 is TGTGCCAGCAGTTCCTCTTGGGACACTGAAGCTTTCTTT.